The clone carrying this T cell receptor beta chain was counted a few times. Antigen: not known. The data derive from a study of early T cells in non-severe SARS-CoV-2 infection. About the study: Whole-blood bulk RNA, unsorted, was sequenced, and chains were unpaired.

Findings and limits, study-wide: Matching with VDJdb favored anti-spike CD8 responses (missing private and CD4 specificities).

Individual cDNA molecules received unique molecular identifiers. TCRdb analysed the 5' RACE reads with MiXCR anew, one entry per CDR3 protein. This table has 80,000 to 95,000 distinct CDR3 sequences, roughly an eighth appearing once. This CDR3 contains 14 residues. V lost 3 bases and J 9 bases, leaving 14 bases between the germline ends. Germline V gene lookup returns CDR1 MNHNY and CDR2 SVGAGI (reference sequence). The receptor was isolated from an adult who was a healthcare worker with PCR-confirmed SARS-CoV-2 infection or an uninfected control (not recorded which). The chain has TRBV6-6 and TRBJ2-2; D is possibly TRBD2 (5 bases). Sequencing used whole blood. The CDR3 DNA is TGTGCCAGCAGTTATTCGGGGAGCGTACGGGAGCTGTTTTTT. It translates to CASSYSGSVRELFF.